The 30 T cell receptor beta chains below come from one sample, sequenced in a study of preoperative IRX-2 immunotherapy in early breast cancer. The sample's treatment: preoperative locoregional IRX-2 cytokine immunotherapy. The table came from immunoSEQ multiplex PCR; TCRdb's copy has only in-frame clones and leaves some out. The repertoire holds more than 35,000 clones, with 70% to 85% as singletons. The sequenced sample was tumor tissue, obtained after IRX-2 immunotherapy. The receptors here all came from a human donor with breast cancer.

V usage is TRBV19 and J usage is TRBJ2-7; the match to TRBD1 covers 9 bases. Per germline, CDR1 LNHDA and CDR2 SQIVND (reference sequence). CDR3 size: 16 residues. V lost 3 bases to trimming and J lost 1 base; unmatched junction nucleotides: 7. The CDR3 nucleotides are TGTGCCAGTAGTATGGGCCGGGACAGGGTATCCTACGAGCAGTACTTC. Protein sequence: CASSMGRDRVSYEQYF.

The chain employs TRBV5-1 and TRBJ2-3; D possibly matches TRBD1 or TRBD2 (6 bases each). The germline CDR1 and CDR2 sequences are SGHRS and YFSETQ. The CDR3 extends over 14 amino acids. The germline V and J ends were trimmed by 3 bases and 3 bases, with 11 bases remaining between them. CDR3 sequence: CASSWGAGTDTQYF. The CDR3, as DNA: TGCGCCAGCAGCTGGGGGGCCGGTACAGATACGCAGTATTTT.

The CDR3 coding sequence is TGCGCCAGCATAGGAGCGGGCCTCCACAATGAGCAGTTCTTC. This gives the protein CASIGAGLHNEQFF. The chain combines TRBV10-2 with TRBJ2-1; possibly TRBD2 for D (6 bases). The length of the CDR3 is 14 residues. Germline CDR1 and CDR2: WSHSY and SAAADI. V was cut by 7 bases and J by 5 bases, with 15 bases left in between.

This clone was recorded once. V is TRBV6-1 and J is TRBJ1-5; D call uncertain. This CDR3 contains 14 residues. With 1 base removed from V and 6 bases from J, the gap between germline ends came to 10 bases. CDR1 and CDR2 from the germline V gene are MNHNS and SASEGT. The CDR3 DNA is TGTGCCAGCAGTGAAGGTTTGGGGAGTCAGCCCCAGCATTTT. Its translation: CASSEGLGSQPQHF.

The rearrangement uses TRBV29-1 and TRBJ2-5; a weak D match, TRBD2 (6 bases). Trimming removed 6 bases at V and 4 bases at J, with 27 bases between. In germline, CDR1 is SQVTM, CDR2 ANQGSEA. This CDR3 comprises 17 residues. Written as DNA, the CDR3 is TGCAGCGTATCACCGGAAGGGGCTAGCGAAGGGGCAGAGACCCAGTACTTC. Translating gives CSVSPEGASEGAETQYF.

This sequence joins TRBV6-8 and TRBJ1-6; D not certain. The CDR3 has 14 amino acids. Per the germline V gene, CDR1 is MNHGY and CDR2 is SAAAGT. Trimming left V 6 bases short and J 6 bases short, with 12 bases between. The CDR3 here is CASSLPRANSPLHF. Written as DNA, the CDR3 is TGTGCCAGCAGCCTCCCACGAGCTAATTCACCCCTCCACTTT.

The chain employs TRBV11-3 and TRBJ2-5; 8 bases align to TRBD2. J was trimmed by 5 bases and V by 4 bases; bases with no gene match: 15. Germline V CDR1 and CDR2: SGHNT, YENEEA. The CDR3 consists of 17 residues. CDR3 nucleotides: TGTGCCAGCAGCTGGAGGACTTCGGGGGGGCGGATTGAGACCCAGTACTTC. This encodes CASSWRTSGGRIETQYF.

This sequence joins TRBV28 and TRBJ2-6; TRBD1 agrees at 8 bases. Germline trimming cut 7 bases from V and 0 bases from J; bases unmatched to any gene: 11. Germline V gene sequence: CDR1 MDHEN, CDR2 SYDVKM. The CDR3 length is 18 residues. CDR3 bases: TGTGCCAGCAACCACGGGGACAGGTTACCCTCTGGGGCCAACGTCCTGACTTTC. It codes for CASNHGDRLPSGANVLTF.

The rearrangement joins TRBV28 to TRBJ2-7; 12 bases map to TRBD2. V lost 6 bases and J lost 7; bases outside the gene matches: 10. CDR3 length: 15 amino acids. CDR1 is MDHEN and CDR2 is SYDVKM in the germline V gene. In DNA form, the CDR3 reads TGTGCCAGCAGGGGCGAGACTAGCGGGAGTTGGGAGCAGTACTTC. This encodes CASRGETSGSWEQYF.

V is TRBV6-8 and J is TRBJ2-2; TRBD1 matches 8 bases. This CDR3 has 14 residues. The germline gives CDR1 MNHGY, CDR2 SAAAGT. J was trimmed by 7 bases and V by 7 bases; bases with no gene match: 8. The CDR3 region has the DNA TGTGCCAGCAACACCGGACAGGGCGGCGGGGAGCTGTTTTTT. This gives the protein CASNTGQGGGELFF.

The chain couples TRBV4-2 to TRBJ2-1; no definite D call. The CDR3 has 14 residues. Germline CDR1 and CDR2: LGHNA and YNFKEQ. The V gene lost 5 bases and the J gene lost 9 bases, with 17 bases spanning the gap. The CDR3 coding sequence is TGTGCCAGCAGCTCGGAACCCATGCTCAGTGAGCAGTTCTTC. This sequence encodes CASSSEPMLSEQFF.

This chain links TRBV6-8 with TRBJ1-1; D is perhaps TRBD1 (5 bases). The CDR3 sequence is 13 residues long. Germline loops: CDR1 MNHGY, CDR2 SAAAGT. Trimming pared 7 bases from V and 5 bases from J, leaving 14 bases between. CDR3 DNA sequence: TGTGCCAGCACCTCCGGCAGGGAAACTGAAGCTTTCTTT. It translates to CASTSGRETEAFF.

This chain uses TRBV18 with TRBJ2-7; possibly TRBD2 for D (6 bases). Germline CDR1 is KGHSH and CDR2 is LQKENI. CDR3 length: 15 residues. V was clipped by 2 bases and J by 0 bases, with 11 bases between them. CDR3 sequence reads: CASSPWDGSSYEQYF. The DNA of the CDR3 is TGTGCCAGCTCACCATGGGACGGGAGCTCCTACGAGCAGTACTTC.

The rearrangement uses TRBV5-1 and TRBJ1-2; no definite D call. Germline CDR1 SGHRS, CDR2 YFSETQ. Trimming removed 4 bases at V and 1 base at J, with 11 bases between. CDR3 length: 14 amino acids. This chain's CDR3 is CASSRLEGNYGYTF. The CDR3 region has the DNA TGCGCCAGCAGCCGACTGGAGGGTAACTATGGCTACACCTTC.

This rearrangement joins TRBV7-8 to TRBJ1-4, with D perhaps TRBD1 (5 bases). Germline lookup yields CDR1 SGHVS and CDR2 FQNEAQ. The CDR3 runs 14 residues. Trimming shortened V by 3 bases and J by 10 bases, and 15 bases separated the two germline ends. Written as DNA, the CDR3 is TGTGCCAGCAGCTTCGGCAGGGAAATCGGAAAACTGTTTTTT. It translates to CASSFGREIGKLFF. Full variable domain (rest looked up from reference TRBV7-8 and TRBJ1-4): GAGVSQSPRYKVAKRGQDVALRCDPISGHVSLFWYQQALGQGPEFLTYFQNEAQLDKSGLPSDRFFAERPEGSVSTLKIQRTQQEDSAVYLCASSFGREIGKLFFGSGTQLSVL.

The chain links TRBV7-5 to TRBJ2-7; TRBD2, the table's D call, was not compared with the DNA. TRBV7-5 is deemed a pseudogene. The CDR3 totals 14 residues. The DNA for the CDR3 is TGTGCCAGCAGCTTAAGTAGGGAGTCCTACGAGCAGTACTTC. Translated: CASSLSRESYEQYF.

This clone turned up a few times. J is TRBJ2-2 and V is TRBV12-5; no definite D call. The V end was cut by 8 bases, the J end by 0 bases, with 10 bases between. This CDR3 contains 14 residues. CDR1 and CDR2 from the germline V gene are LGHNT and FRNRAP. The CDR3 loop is CASRQQANTGELFF. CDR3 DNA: TGTGCTAGTAGGCAGCAGGCGAACACCGGGGAGCTGTTTTTT.

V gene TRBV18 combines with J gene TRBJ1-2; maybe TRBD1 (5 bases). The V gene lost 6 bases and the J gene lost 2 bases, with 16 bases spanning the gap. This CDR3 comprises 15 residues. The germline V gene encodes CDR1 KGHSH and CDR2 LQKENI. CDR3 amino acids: CASSPEAGPNYGYTF. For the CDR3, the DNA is TGTGCCAGCTCCCCCGAGGCAGGGCCGAACTATGGCTACACCTTC.

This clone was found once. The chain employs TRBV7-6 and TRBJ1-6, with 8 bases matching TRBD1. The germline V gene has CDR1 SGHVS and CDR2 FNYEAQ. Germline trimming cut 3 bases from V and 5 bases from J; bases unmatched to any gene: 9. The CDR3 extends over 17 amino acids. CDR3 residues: CASSLEDRALHNSPLHF. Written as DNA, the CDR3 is TGTGCCAGCAGCTTGGAGGACAGGGCCCTCCATAATTCACCCCTCCACTTT.

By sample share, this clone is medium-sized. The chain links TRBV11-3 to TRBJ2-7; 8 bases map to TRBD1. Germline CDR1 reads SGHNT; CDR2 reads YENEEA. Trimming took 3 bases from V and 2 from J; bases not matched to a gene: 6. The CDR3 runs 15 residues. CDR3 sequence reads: CASSLGQGATYEQYF. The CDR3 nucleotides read TGTGCCAGCAGCTTGGGCCAGGGGGCCACCTACGAGCAGTACTTC.

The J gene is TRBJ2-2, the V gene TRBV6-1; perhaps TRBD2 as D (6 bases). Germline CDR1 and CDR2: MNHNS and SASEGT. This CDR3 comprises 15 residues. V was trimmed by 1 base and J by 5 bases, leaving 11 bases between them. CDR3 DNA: TGTGCCAGCAGTGAAGGGCTAGCGACGACCGGGGAGCTGTTTTTT. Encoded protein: CASSEGLATTGELFF.

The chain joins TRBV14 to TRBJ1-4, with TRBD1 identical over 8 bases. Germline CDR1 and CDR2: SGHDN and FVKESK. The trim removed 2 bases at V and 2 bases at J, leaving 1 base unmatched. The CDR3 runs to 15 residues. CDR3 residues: CASSQNRGTNEKLFF. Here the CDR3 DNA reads TGTGCCAGCAGCCAAAACAGGGGGACTAATGAAAAACTGTTTTTT.

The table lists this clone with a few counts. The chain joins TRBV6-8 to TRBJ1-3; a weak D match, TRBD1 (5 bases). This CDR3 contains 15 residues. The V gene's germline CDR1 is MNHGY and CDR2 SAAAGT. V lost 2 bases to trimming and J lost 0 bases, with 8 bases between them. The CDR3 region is CASSYTTGSGNTIYF. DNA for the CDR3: TGTGCCAGCAGTTACACCACAGGCTCTGGAAACACCATATATTTT.

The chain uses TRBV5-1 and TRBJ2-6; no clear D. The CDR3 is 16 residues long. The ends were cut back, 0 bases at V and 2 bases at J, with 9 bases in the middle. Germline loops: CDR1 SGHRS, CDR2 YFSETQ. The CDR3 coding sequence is TGCGCCAGCAGCTTGGCTCTGGCGGCTGGGGCCAACGTCCTGACTTTC. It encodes CASSLALAAGANVLTF.

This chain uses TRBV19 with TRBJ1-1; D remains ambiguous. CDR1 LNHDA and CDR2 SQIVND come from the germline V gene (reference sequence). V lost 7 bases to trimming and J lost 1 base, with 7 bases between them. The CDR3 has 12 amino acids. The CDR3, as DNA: TGTGCCAGTAATCAGCAGAACACTGAAGCTTTCTTT. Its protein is CASNQQNTEAFF.

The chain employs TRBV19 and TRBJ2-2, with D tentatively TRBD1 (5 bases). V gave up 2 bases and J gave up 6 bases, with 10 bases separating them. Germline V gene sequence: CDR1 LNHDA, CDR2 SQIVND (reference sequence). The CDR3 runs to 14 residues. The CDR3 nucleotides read TGTGCCAGTAGTATACAGGGCGACGCCGGGGAGCTGTTTTTT. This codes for CASSIQGDAGELFF. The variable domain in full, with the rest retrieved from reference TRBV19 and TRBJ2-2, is DGGITQSPKYLFRKEGQNVTLSCEQNLNHDAMYWYRQDPGQGLRLIYYSQIVNDFQKGDIAEGYSVSREKKESFPLTVTSAQKNPTAFYLCASSIQGDAGELFFGEGSRLTVL.

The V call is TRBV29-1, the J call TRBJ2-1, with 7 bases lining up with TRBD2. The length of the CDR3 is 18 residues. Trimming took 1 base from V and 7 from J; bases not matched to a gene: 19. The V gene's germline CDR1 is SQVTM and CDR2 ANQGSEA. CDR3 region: CSVEVGTSAAGPSNEQFF. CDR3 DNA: TGCAGCGTTGAAGTTGGTACCAGCGCAGCGGGACCTAGTAATGAGCAGTTCTTC.

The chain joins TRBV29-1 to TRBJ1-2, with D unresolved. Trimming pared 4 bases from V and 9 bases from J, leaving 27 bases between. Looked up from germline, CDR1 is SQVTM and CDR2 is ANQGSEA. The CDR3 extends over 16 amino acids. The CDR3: CSVGAEQAVARNRYTF. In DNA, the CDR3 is TGCAGCGTTGGAGCGGAGCAGGCGGTCGCGAGGAATCGCTACACCTTC.

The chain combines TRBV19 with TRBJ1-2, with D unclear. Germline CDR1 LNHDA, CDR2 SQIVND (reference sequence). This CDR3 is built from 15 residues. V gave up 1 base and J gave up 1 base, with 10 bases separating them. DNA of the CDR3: TGTGCCAGTAGTATAGTAGGAGGCAGTAACTATGGCTACACCTTC. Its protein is CASSIVGGSNYGYTF.

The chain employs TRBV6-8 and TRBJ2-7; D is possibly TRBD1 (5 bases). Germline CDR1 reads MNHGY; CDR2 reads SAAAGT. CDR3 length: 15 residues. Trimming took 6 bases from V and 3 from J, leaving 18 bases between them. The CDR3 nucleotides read TGTGCCAGCAGCCAACAGGCCACCCTTTTCTACGAGCAGTACTTC. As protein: CASSQQATLFYEQYF.